The 19 T cell receptor beta chains in this list originate from one sample, sequenced in a study of T-cell reconstitution after alpha-beta-depleted transplantation in children. Unique molecular identifiers were built into the TCRbeta library. One entry per CDR3 protein results from TCRdb running MiXCR on the PCR reads. In the table there are roughly 790,000 distinct CDR3 sequences, about 15% of which are singletons. Sample: PBMCs, mostly from graft donor cells, taken 360 days after TCRalphabeta/CD19-depleted stem cell transplant. The source of these receptors is a male patient between 5 and 17 years old who had a stem cell transplant for acute lymphoblastic leukemia, so the T cells may come from the graft donor.

V usage is TRBV27 and J usage is TRBJ2-7; 8 bases fit TRBD2. The J segment lost 5 bases and the V segment lost 5 bases, leaving 14 bases of the junction unmatched. From germline, CDR1 is MNHEY and CDR2 SMNVEV (reference sequence). The CDR3 runs to 16 residues. The CDR3 bases are TGTGCCAGCAGTGCTTTGCCCGGGACTAGAATCGACGAGCAGTACTTC. This codes for CASSALPGTRIDEQYF.

This clonotype was found a few times. This sequence joins TRBV7-9 and TRBJ2-3; D is possibly TRBD2 (5 bases). V was cut by 5 bases and J by 2 bases, with 11 bases left in between. Germline CDR1 reads SEHNR; CDR2 reads FQNEAQ (reference sequence). This CDR3 has 14 residues. The CDR3 region is CASSRGAFTDTQYF. The CDR3 DNA reads TGTGCCAGCAGCCGGGGTGCGTTCACAGATACGCAGTATTTT.

V is TRBV20-1 and J is TRBJ1-5, with D possibly TRBD1 on 5 matching bases. The CDR3 length is 12 residues. V was cut by 3 bases and J by 6 bases, with 9 bases left in between. Germline V gene sequence: CDR1 DFQATT, CDR2 SNEGSKA (reference sequence). The chain's CDR3 is CSARDNSQPQHF. CDR3 coding DNA: TGCAGTGCTAGGGACAACTCTCAGCCCCAGCATTTT.

The chain has TRBV27 and TRBJ1-1; D unresolved. From germline, CDR1 is MNHEY and CDR2 SMNVEV (reference sequence). V dropped 3 bases and J dropped 3 bases, with 20 bases sitting between them. The CDR3 runs 17 residues. DNA for the CDR3: TGTGCCAGCAGTTTTTCAAGGCAGACACTCAACTACACTGAAGCTTTCTTT. As protein: CASSFSRQTLNYTEAFF.

This clonotype was detected many times. The chain carries TRBV5-1 and TRBJ1-1, with 9 bases identical to TRBD1. This CDR3 spans 15 amino acids. V dropped 4 bases and J dropped 2; count of bases not matched to a gene: 6. Germline assignment: CDR1 SGHRS and CDR2 YFSETQ. CDR3 sequence: CASSLYTGGNTEAFF. CDR3 in DNA: TGCGCCAGCAGCCTATATACAGGGGGCAACACTGAAGCTTTCTTT.

V gene TRBV5-1 combines with J gene TRBJ1-4, with D perhaps matching TRBD1 (6 bases). Trimming pared 2 bases from V and 8 bases from J, leaving 13 bases between. This CDR3 has 14 amino acids. The germline V gene has CDR1 SGHRS and CDR2 YFSETQ. The CDR3: CASSFLPGGEKLFF. The CDR3 DNA reads TGCGCCAGCAGCTTCCTTCCCGGGGGCGAAAAACTGTTTTTT.

This clonotype has a handful of counts. This chain links TRBV27 with TRBJ2-5; tentative D call: TRBD2 (6 bases). Looked up from germline, CDR1 is MNHEY and CDR2 is SMNVEV (reference sequence). The ends were cut back, 0 bases at V and 5 bases at J, with 16 bases in the middle. This CDR3 region has 16 residues. DNA for the CDR3: TGTGCCAGCAGTTTATCGATGCTCGGGGGTGGCGAGACCCAGTACTTC. Translating it yields CASSLSMLGGGETQYF.

The chain links TRBV5-1 to TRBJ1-2; 8 positions agree with TRBD1. Germline V gene data show CDR1 as SGHRS and CDR2 as YFSETQ. The trim removed 4 bases at V and 2 bases at J, leaving 13 bases unmatched. The CDR3 has 17 residues. DNA for the CDR3: TGCGCCAGCAGCCCCCTCCCGACAGGGGACATAAACTATGGCTACACCTTC. Protein: CASSPLPTGDINYGYTF.

As to this clonotype: The CDR3 does not end in the conserved phenylalanine or tryptophan, so this is likely a read error. V and J are TRBV6-4 and TRBJ2-7; D not certain. Per germline, CDR1 MRHNA and CDR2 SNTAGT. The CDR3 contains 14 residues. Trimming took off 10 bases at V and 2 bases at J, with 18 bases between the two ends. The CDR3 region has the DNA TGTGCCAACGAACCCGAATCAGGCGCCTACGAGCAGTACTCC. It is translated as CANEPESGAYEQYS.

The V and J genes are TRBV21-1 and TRBJ1-4; the DNA was not compared with TRBD1, the D call given in the table. TRBV21-1 is a listed pseudogene. The length of the CDR3 is 18 residues. The CDR3 DNA is TGTGCCAGCAGCAAACCACGACAGGGTCCCGCAACTAATGAAAAACTGTTTTTT. It is translated as CASSKPRQGPATNEKLFF.

This clonotype turned up a few times. The rearrangement links TRBV14 to TRBJ2-2, with D tentatively TRBD1 (6 bases). The CDR3 spans 16 residues. The germline V gene encodes CDR1 SGHDN and CDR2 FVKESK. V lost 0 bases and J 5 bases, leaving 13 bases between the germline ends. CDR3 sequence reads: CASSQEQGRGTGELFF. The CDR3 DNA follows: TGTGCCAGCAGCCAAGAACAGGGCCGAGGGACCGGGGAGCTGTTTTTT.

The chain links TRBV5-6 to TRBJ1-2; tentatively, D is TRBD1 (5 bases). This CDR3 is 15 amino acids long. Germline V gene sequence: CDR1 SGHDT, CDR2 YYEEEE. V lost 2 bases and J lost 4, with 15 bases in between. CDR3 sequence reads: CASSFGMQGVYGYTF. The CDR3, as DNA: TGTGCCAGCAGCTTTGGGATGCAAGGGGTCTATGGCTACACCTTC.

The chain carries TRBV4-2 and TRBJ2-1, with 7 nucleotides matching TRBD2. The CDR3 length is 12 residues. V lost 1 base to trimming and J lost 9 bases; unmatched junction nucleotides: 0. Germline-derived CDR1 and CDR2 are LGHNA and YNFKEQ. The DNA of the CDR3 is TGTGCCAGCAGCCAAGGCGGGGGTGAGCAGTTCTTC. Translated: CASSQGGGEQFF.

The chain is built from TRBV14 and TRBJ1-1; a weak D match, TRBD1 (5 bases). This CDR3 has 12 amino acids. The V gene lost 11 bases and the J gene lost 3 bases, with 13 bases spanning the gap. Looked up from germline, CDR1 is SGHDN and CDR2 is FVKESK. The CDR3 DNA follows: TGTGCCCACCATCGGGGGGACACTGAAGCTTTCTTT. As protein: CAHHRGDTEAFF.

The sample holds a few counts of this clonotype. The rearrangement uses TRBV7-9 and TRBJ2-7; D gene unclear. Germline values: CDR1 SEHNR, CDR2 FQNEAQ (reference sequence). This CDR3 contains 8 residues. V was pared by 8 bases and J by 6 bases, with 2 bases between. The DNA for the CDR3 is TGTGCCAGCCCCGAGCAGTACTTC. Amino acid sequence: CASPEQYF.

The rearrangement links TRBV6-1 to TRBJ2-7; perhaps TRBD2 as D (6 bases). The V end lost 2 bases, the J end lost 0 bases, and 11 bases lay between the germline ends. Germline V CDR1 and CDR2: MNHNS, SASEGT. The CDR3 covers 15 residues. This chain's CDR3 is CASSERAGSSYEQYF. CDR3 DNA sequence: TGTGCCAGCAGTGAACGGGCGGGGAGCTCCTACGAGCAGTACTTC.

The gene calls are TRBV6-1 and TRBJ2-7; D could derive from TRBD1 or TRBD2 (6 bases each). The germline CDR1 and CDR2 sequences are MNHNS and SASEGT. Trimming stripped 8 bases from V and 0 bases from J, with 11 bases between. CDR3 length: 13 amino acids. The CDR3, as DNA: TGTGCCAGCTACAGGGAGGCCTCCTACGAGCAGTACTTC. Translation: CASYREASYEQYF.

This clonotype was seen a handful of times. This chain uses TRBV10-2 with TRBJ2-2; no reliable D call. The CDR3 extends over 20 amino acids. Trimming took 6 bases from V and 5 from J, leaving 31 bases between them. The germline CDR1 and CDR2 sequences are WSHSY and SAAADI. The CDR3, as DNA: TGCGCCAGCAGCGCTAAACACCTTAAACGTCTAGTACCAAGTACCGGGGAGCTGTTTTTT. Translation gives CASSAKHLKRLVPSTGELFF.

This clonotype was seen a few times. The chain carries TRBV5-1 and TRBJ1-4, with 9 bases lining up with TRBD1. The junction had 10 bases not matched to a gene; V was cut back by 2 bases and J by 5 bases. The CDR3 has 17 amino acids. Germline CDR1 SGHRS, CDR2 YFSETQ. The CDR3 sequence is CASSFGGATGGNEKLFF. In DNA form, the CDR3 reads TGCGCCAGCAGCTTTGGGGGCGCGACAGGGGGAAATGAAAAACTGTTTTTT.